This is a list of T cell receptor beta chains from one sample in a study of cytotoxic CD8 clonotypes in ibrutinib-treated CLL. Clones were sequenced by immunoSEQ multiplex PCR, and TCRdb holds only the in-frame ones, with some missing. The sample has 200,000 to 250,000 clones; 79% are singletons. The sample consisted of PBMCs, taken after 12 months of ibrutinib treatment. These receptors originate from a human donor with chronic lymphocytic leukemia. Both conserved end residues are part of each CDR3. A D gene is named only where the DNA matches it firmly. Clone sizes are given selectively: once, few, many, or a class where the clone is expanded.

DNA	CDR3	V	J	size	length	D
TGTGCCATCAGGGATGCACAGGAATTCCAAGAGACCCAGTACTTC	CAIRDAQEFQETQYF	TRBV10-3	TRBJ2-5	.	15	.
TGTGCCAGTAGTTCAAGGACAACCCATAGCAATCAGCCCCAGCATTTT	CASSSRTTHSNQPQHF	TRBV19	TRBJ1-5	.	16	.
TGTGCCAGCAGCCCCTCCGCTAATGAAAAACTGTTTTTT	CASSPSANEKLFF	TRBV7-2	TRBJ1-4	.	13	.
TGTGCCAGCTCAACTCTAGCGGGAGTGGCTGGGGCCAACGTCCTGACTTTC	CASSTLAGVAGANVLTF	TRBV18	TRBJ2-6	.	17	TRBD2
TGTGCCAGCAGCCCTCAGAACTCCTACGAGCAGTACTTC	CASSPQNSYEQYF	TRBV11-2	TRBJ2-7	few	13	.
TGTGCCAGTAGTCCAGGGGTCAATCAGCCCCAGCATTTT	CASSPGVNQPQHF	TRBV19	TRBJ1-5	.	13	.
TGCGCCAGCAGCTTAACCACGACAGGGGAGGAGACCCAGTACTTC	CASSLTTTGEETQYF	TRBV4-1	TRBJ2-5	.	15	TRBD1
TGCGCCAGCAGCCCTGGCGGGGCGGTCGTCTATGGCTACACCTTC	CASSPGGAVVYGYTF	TRBV4-1	TRBJ1-2	.	15	.
TGTGCCAGCAGCGAGACAGGGAACACTGAAGCTTTCTTT	CASSETGNTEAFF	TRBV9	TRBJ1-1	once	13	.
TGTGCCAGCAGCAACCCGACGAGTACGCAGTATTTT	CASSNPTSTQYF	TRBV28	TRBJ2-3	.	12	.
TGTGCCAGCAGTTACGCAGGCCTTTACTATCCCAATGAGCAGTTCTTC	CASSYAGLYYPNEQFF	TRBV6-5	TRBJ2-1	.	16	.
TGTGCCAGCAGGGGGGGGACAGGGAATGAGCAGTTCTTC	CASRGGTGNEQFF	TRBV7-2	TRBJ2-1	.	13	TRBD1
TGTGCCAGCTCCCCAGCGGGGGGTGGAACAGATACGCAGTATTTT	CASSPAGGGTDTQYF	TRBV18	TRBJ2-3	.	15	TRBD2
TGTGCCAGCAGGGTAATGAGCTCCTACGAGCAGTACTTC	CASRVMSSYEQYF	TRBV6-1	TRBJ2-7	.	13	.
TGTGCCAGCAGTTACCTGGGGAGGGGAGATACGCAGTATTTT	CASSYLGRGDTQYF	TRBV6-5	TRBJ2-3	.	14	TRBD2
TGTGCCAGCAGCCCCGGACTAGCGGGGGCGGCCAATGAGCAGTTCTTC	CASSPGLAGAANEQFF	TRBV7-3	TRBJ2-1	.	16	TRBD2
TGTGCCAGCAACGCCGTCGCGAACACCGGGGAGCTGTTTTTT	CASNAVANTGELFF	TRBV2	TRBJ2-2	.	14	.
TGCGCCAGCAGCCGGTCGGGCGCCCCGAACACTGAAGCTTTCTTT	CASSRSGAPNTEAFF	TRBV5-1	TRBJ1-1	.	15	.
TGTGCCATCAGTGAAGGGACAGGGATACTTGGAACGTACGAGCAGTACTTC	CAISEGTGILGTYEQYF	TRBV10-3	TRBJ2-7	once	17	TRBD1
TGTGCCAGCAGCCCAACCGGAGGCGAGCAGTACTTC	CASSPTGGEQYF	TRBV7-8	TRBJ2-7	few	12	.
TGTGCCAGCAGCTTAGACCGGCGGGTAGGGGAAAAACTGTTTTTT	CASSLDRRVGEKLFF	TRBV7-9	TRBJ1-4	.	15	.
TGTGCCAGCAGCTCCGTAAGGGGGGCCGACTATAATTCACCCCTCCACTTT	CASSSVRGADYNSPLHF	TRBV7-9	TRBJ1-6	.	17	.
TGTGCCAGCTCACCACCTAGCCTCAACACCTACGCGGGACAGGGCTACGAGCAGTACTTC	CASSPPSLNTYAGQGYEQYF	TRBV18	TRBJ2-7	.	20	TRBD1
TGTGCCAGCAGTCTACAGGGATCTGGCAATCAGCCCCAGCATTTT	CASSLQGSGNQPQHF	TRBV6-5	TRBJ1-5	.	15	.
TGTGCCAGTAGTTGGGGTTTCGGACCCCCCATGAACACTGAAGCTTTCTTT	CASSWGFGPPMNTEAFF	TRBV19	TRBJ1-1	.	17	.
TGCGCCAGCAGCCCCGGACTAGCGGGAGGGCGGGCAGATACGCAGTATTTT	CASSPGLAGGRADTQYF	TRBV5-1	TRBJ2-3	.	17	TRBD2
TGCGCCAGCAGCTTCACAGGGACCCTCACAGATACGCAGTATTTT	CASSFTGTLTDTQYF	TRBV5-1	TRBJ2-3	.	15	.
TGTGCCAGCAGCGTAGATCGGACAGCAGCCAAAAACATTCAGTACTTC	CASSVDRTAAKNIQYF	TRBV9	TRBJ2-4	.	16	.
TGTGCCAGTAGTATCCTCCAGGGTGTTAGCACTGAAGCTTTCTTT	CASSILQGVSTEAFF	TRBV19	TRBJ1-1	.	15	.
TGTGCCAGCAGTTCCGGGACAGCCTCTACCTCGAACACTGAAGCTTTCTTT	CASSSGTASTSNTEAFF	TRBV7-8	TRBJ1-1	.	17	TRBD1
TGTGCCAGTAGTGTTTTTAGACAGGGGGGTAATCAGCCCCAGCATTTT	CASSVFRQGGNQPQHF	TRBV19	TRBJ1-5	.	16	TRBD1
TGTGCCAGCCGGGGGAGCTCCTACAATGAGCAGTTCTTC	CASRGSSYNEQFF	TRBV28	TRBJ2-1	many	13	.
TGTGCCAGCAGCTTTGCGAGCTATGGCTACACCTTC	CASSFASYGYTF	TRBV5-6	TRBJ1-2	.	12	.
TGTGCCAGCTCACCACGGAAGGGGGCTGGGGCCAACGTCCTGACTTTC	CASSPRKGAGANVLTF	TRBV18	TRBJ2-6	.	16	.
TGTGCCAGCAGCTTGGGGGCGAGGCCTGAAGCTTTCTTT	CASSLGARPEAFF	TRBV5-4	TRBJ1-1	.	13	.
TGCGCCAGCAGCTTGGACGGGAACACAGATACGCAGTATTTT	CASSLDGNTDTQYF	TRBV5-1	TRBJ2-3	.	14	.
TGTGCCAGCAGCTTATCCCAATCTCAGCCCCAGCATTTT	CASSLSQSQPQHF	TRBV7-6	TRBJ1-5	.	13	.
TGTGCCAGCAGCGTAGGTCAGGGGAACTATGGCTACACCTTC	CASSVGQGNYGYTF	TRBV9	TRBJ1-2	.	14	.
TGTGCCAGCAGTTCAGCTGGGACAGGGGGCGGTGGTAGCTACACCTTC	CASSSAGTGGGGSYTF	TRBV28	TRBJ1-2	.	16	TRBD1
TGTGCCATCAGGGGGACAGGGTTGAGCAATGAGCAGTTCTTC	CAIRGTGLSNEQFF	TRBV10-3	TRBJ2-1	.	14	TRBD1
TGTGCCAGCAGCGAGACACTTATGGGGACCCAGTACTTC	CASSETLMGTQYF	TRBV2	TRBJ2-5	.	13	.
TGCGCCAGCAGACGCGCTCCGGGACAGGGCTTGCGTGAGCAGTACTTC	CASRRAPGQGLREQYF	TRBV5-1	TRBJ2-7	.	16	TRBD1
TGTGCCAGCTCACCACCGAGCTTGGAGACCCAGTACTTC	CASSPPSLETQYF	TRBV18	TRBJ2-5	once	13	.
TGTGCTAGTGGTCCCATCGGGGGGGGACATGGCTACACCTTC	CASGPIGGGHGYTF	TRBV12-5	TRBJ1-2	once	14	.
TGTGCCAGCAGAGGACAGGTTCTCACCGGGGAGCTGTTTTTT	CASRGQVLTGELFF	TRBV6-1	TRBJ2-2	few	14	TRBD1
TGTGCCAGCTCACCATTCCGGGCTGAGGATACGCAGTATTTT	CASSPFRAEDTQYF	TRBV18	TRBJ2-3	.	14	.
TGTGCCAGCAGTTACGGGGCGACAACACGGGATACGCAGTATTTT	CASSYGATTRDTQYF	TRBV6-5	TRBJ2-3	.	15	.
TGTGCCAGCAGCCAAGTTGTCTGGGTAAGAACTGAAGCTTTCTTT	CASSQVVWVRTEAFF	TRBV4-2	TRBJ1-1	.	15	.
TGCGCCAGCAGCTTGGAGGCGACAGGGGAAGCTTTCTTT	CASSLEATGEAFF	TRBV5-1	TRBJ1-1	.	13	TRBD1